The entry that follows covers one TCR beta chain sequence. Its antigen is currently unknown. This record belongs to a study of vaccination and CD4 T cells after COVID-19. Germline CDR1 is MNHEY and CDR2 is SVGAGI. The CDR3 has 13 amino acids. Trimming removed 4 bases at V and 3 bases at J, with 6 bases between. Regarding treatment: roughly nine-day PBMC culture with coronavirus spike peptide pools or control peptides (ViraFEST assay). Sequencing of the DNA from cultured CD4+ T cells was carried out with the Oncomine TCR Beta short-read assay. TCRdb ran MiXCR on the PCR reads and lists one entry per CDR3 protein. The sample has around 10,000 distinct CDR3 sequences, around two thirds seen once; the top ten hold about 8%.

Input material: CD4+ T cells from blood, cultured in vitro. The receptor was isolated from a human donor who had recovered from COVID-19. The rearrangement uses TRBV6-5 and TRBJ2-2; D is ambiguous. The CDR3 spells CASSLPHTGELFF. The CDR3 region has the DNA TGTGCCAGCAGTTTACCACACACCGGGGAGCTGTTTTTT.